This is a list of T cell receptor beta chains from one sample in a study of Graves' ophthalmopathy and Graves' hyperthyroidism. TCRdb used MiXCR to reprocess the multiplex PCR reads, holding one entry per CDR3 protein. The table includes hundreds of thousands of distinct CDR3 sequences, about 38% detected once. The sequenced sample was peripheral blood. Receptor source: an adult man with Graves' ophthalmopathy. CDR3s include the opening cysteine and the closing phenylalanine or tryptophan. Fields, in order: V gene, clone size, D gene, J gene, CDR3 protein, CDR3 DNA. A D gene is named only where the DNA matches it firmly. The size of a clone is reported for some rows only, either as once, few or many, or as a class for expanded clones.

V gene: TRBV7-9; clone size: many; D gene: TRBD1; J gene: TRBJ2-7; CDR3 protein: CASSRTGGEQYF; CDR3 DNA: TGTGCCAGCAGTCGTACAGGGGGCGAGCAGTACTTC
V gene: TRBV7-8; clone size: many; D gene: .; J gene: TRBJ1-6; CDR3 protein: CASSQLWGASPLHF; CDR3 DNA: TGTGCCAGCAGCCAACTTTGGGGGGCCTCACCCCTCCACTTT
V gene: TRBV7-2; clone size: .; D gene: TRBD1; J gene: TRBJ1-1; CDR3 protein: CASSSRLDRGHTEAFF; CDR3 DNA: TGTGCCAGCAGCTCCCGCCTAGACAGGGGGCACACTGAAGCTTTCTTT
V gene: TRBV29-1; clone size: .; D gene: .; J gene: TRBJ1-2; CDR3 protein: CSSDVARRGVGYGYTF; CDR3 DNA: TGCAGCAGTGACGTCGCCCGGAGGGGGGTCGGCTATGGCTACACCTTC
V gene: TRBV29-1; clone size: once; D gene: .; J gene: TRBJ1-4; CDR3 protein: CSVSPGGSEKLFF; CDR3 DNA: TGCAGCGTCAGTCCGGGAGGTTCTGAAAAACTGTTTTTT
V gene: TRBV2; clone size: few; D gene: .; J gene: TRBJ1-1; CDR3 protein: CASSSQGPDTEAFF; CDR3 DNA: TGTGCCAGCAGCTCTCAGGGACCCGACACTGAAGCTTTCTTT
V gene: TRBV20-1; clone size: .; D gene: TRBD2; J gene: TRBJ2-7; CDR3 protein: CSASHRGLAGGSSYEQYF; CDR3 DNA: TGCAGTGCTAGCCACCGAGGACTAGCGGGAGGAAGCAGCTACGAGCAGTACTTC
V gene: TRBV9; clone size: many; D gene: .; J gene: TRBJ1-1; CDR3 protein: CASSVGIGVGTEAFF; CDR3 DNA: TGTGCCAGCAGCGTAGGAATAGGGGTTGGTACTGAAGCTTTCTTT
V gene: TRBV7-8; clone size: few; D gene: .; J gene: TRBJ2-7; CDR3 protein: CASSPQTGSSYEQYF; CDR3 DNA: TGTGCCAGCAGCCCGCAAACGGGATCCTCCTACGAGCAGTACTTC
V gene: TRBV10-2; clone size: many; D gene: TRBD1; J gene: TRBJ2-2; CDR3 protein: CASCQGAGTGELFF; CDR3 DNA: TGCGCCAGCTGCCAGGGGGCGGGCACCGGGGAGCTGTTTTTT
V gene: TRBV9; clone size: few; D gene: .; J gene: TRBJ1-4; CDR3 protein: CASSVEGRFNEKLFF; CDR3 DNA: TGTGCCAGCAGCGTAGAGGGCAGATTCAATGAAAAACTGTTTTTT
V gene: TRBV27; clone size: many; D gene: TRBD1; J gene: TRBJ2-7; CDR3 protein: CASSLGTEYEQYF; CDR3 DNA: TGTGCCAGCAGCCTCGGGACAGAGTACGAGCAGTACTTC
V gene: TRBV6-6; clone size: .; D gene: .; J gene: TRBJ1-2; CDR3 protein: CASSYQGYGYTF; CDR3 DNA: TGTGCCAGCAGTTACCAGGGGTATGGCTACACCTTC
V gene: TRBV24-1; clone size: many; D gene: .; J gene: TRBJ1-4; CDR3 protein: CATSDSARDKREKLFF; CDR3 DNA: TGTGCCACCAGTGATTCCGCCCGGGACAAGAGGGAAAAACTGTTTTTT
V gene: TRBV2; clone size: many; D gene: .; J gene: TRBJ2-2; CDR3 protein: CASSWTRRAGELFF; CDR3 DNA: TGTGCCAGCAGTTGGACAAGGAGGGCCGGGGAGCTGTTTTTT
V gene: TRBV6-1; clone size: .; D gene: .; J gene: TRBJ2-2; CDR3 protein: CASSRYRVTGELFF; CDR3 DNA: TGTGCCAGCAGTCGGTACAGGGTTACCGGGGAGCTGTTTTTT
V gene: TRBV7-9; clone size: many; D gene: .; J gene: TRBJ2-7; CDR3 protein: CASSPTQSSYEQYF; CDR3 DNA: TGTGCCAGCAGCCCGACACAGAGCTCCTACGAGCAGTACTTC
V gene: TRBV10-3; clone size: many; D gene: .; J gene: TRBJ2-2; CDR3 protein: CAISETGGSGELFF; CDR3 DNA: TGTGCCATCAGTGAGACAGGAGGATCCGGGGAGCTGTTTTTT
V gene: TRBV24-1; clone size: many; D gene: TRBD1; J gene: TRBJ2-2; CDR3 protein: CATGTGNTGELFF; CDR3 DNA: TGTGCCACGGGGACAGGGAACACCGGGGAGCTGTTTTTT
V gene: TRBV19; clone size: many; D gene: .; J gene: TRBJ1-3; CDR3 protein: CASSITPTGNTIYF; CDR3 DNA: TGTGCCAGTAGTATCACCCCCACTGGAAACACCATATATTTT
V gene: TRBV7-2; clone size: few; D gene: .; J gene: TRBJ2-2; CDR3 protein: CASSRGWLNTGELFF; CDR3 DNA: TGTGCCAGCAGCAGGGGGTGGTTGAACACCGGGGAGCTGTTTTTT
V gene: TRBV7-9; clone size: .; D gene: .; J gene: TRBJ2-7; CDR3 protein: CASNRQVSYEQYF; CDR3 DNA: TGTGCCAGCAACCGACAAGTCTCCTACGAGCAGTACTTC
V gene: TRBV10-3; clone size: many; D gene: TRBD1; J gene: TRBJ1-1; CDR3 protein: CAIVRDRENTEAFF; CDR3 DNA: TGTGCCATCGTGCGGGACAGGGAGAACACTGAAGCTTTCTTT
V gene: TRBV7-7; clone size: .; D gene: .; J gene: TRBJ1-5; CDR3 protein: CATSAPDQPQHF; CDR3 DNA: TGTGCCACCAGTGCCCCGGACCAGCCCCAGCATTTT
V gene: TRBV7-9; clone size: .; D gene: TRBD1; J gene: TRBJ1-1; CDR3 protein: CASSPNPTGAENTEAFF; CDR3 DNA: TGTGCCAGCAGCCCTAACCCCACAGGGGCAGAGAACACTGAAGCTTTCTTT
V gene: TRBV7-2; clone size: .; D gene: .; J gene: TRBJ2-7; CDR3 protein: CASSDPVWGYEQYF; CDR3 DNA: TGTGCCAGCAGTGACCCGGTCTGGGGCTACGAGCAGTACTTC
V gene: TRBV10-3; clone size: .; D gene: .; J gene: TRBJ1-1; CDR3 protein: CAPAGGPRTEAFF; CDR3 DNA: TGTGCACCCGCCGGTGGGCCCCGCACTGAAGCTTTCTTT
V gene: TRBV2; clone size: many; D gene: TRBD1; J gene: TRBJ2-5; CDR3 protein: CASSEGEGAGETQYF; CDR3 DNA: TGTGCCAGCAGTGAAGGCGAGGGGGCGGGAGAGACCCAGTACTTC
V gene: TRBV10-3; clone size: many; D gene: .; J gene: TRBJ1-6; CDR3 protein: CAISRDHNSPLHF; CDR3 DNA: TGTGCCATCAGTCGGGACCATAATTCACCCCTCCACTTT
V gene: TRBV7-9; clone size: many; D gene: .; J gene: TRBJ2-5; CDR3 protein: CASSSVRGLEETQYF; CDR3 DNA: TGTGCCAGCAGCTCAGTCCGGGGGTTAGAAGAGACCCAGTACTTC
V gene: TRBV5-4; clone size: once; D gene: .; J gene: TRBJ2-5; CDR3 protein: CASTLDSETQYF; CDR3 DNA: TGTGCCAGCACACTGGACAGCGAGACCCAGTACTTC
V gene: TRBV19; clone size: .; D gene: .; J gene: TRBJ2-2; CDR3 protein: CASSMEGAGNTGELFF; CDR3 DNA: TGTGCCAGTAGTATGGAGGGGGCGGGGAACACCGGGGAGCTGTTTTTT
V gene: TRBV12-3/TRBV12-4; clone size: few; D gene: .; J gene: TRBJ1-6; CDR3 protein: CASSFSGLANSPLHF; CDR3 DNA: TGTGCCAGCAGTTTTTCGGGACTTGCGAATTCACCCCTCCACTTT
V gene: TRBV19; clone size: .; D gene: .; J gene: TRBJ2-5; CDR3 protein: CASSMGERGQETQYF; CDR3 DNA: TGTGCCAGTAGTATGGGGGAGAGGGGGCAAGAGACCCAGTACTTC
V gene: TRBV29-1; clone size: .; D gene: .; J gene: TRBJ2-1; CDR3 protein: CSVVSPNHEQFF; CDR3 DNA: TGCAGCGTTGTTTCGCCAAACCATGAGCAGTTCTTC
V gene: TRBV20-1; clone size: .; D gene: TRBD1; J gene: TRBJ1-5; CDR3 protein: CSARIAGGADQPQHF; CDR3 DNA: TGCAGTGCTAGAATTGCAGGGGGCGCCGATCAGCCCCAGCATTTT
V gene: TRBV25-1; clone size: .; D gene: .; J gene: TRBJ1-2; CDR3 protein: CATKENYGYTF; CDR3 DNA: TGTGCCACCAAGGAGAACTATGGCTACACCTTC
V gene: TRBV6-2/TRBV6-3; clone size: .; D gene: .; J gene: TRBJ1-5; CDR3 protein: CASSYEGNQPQHF; CDR3 DNA: TGTGCCAGCAGTTATGAGGGCAATCAGCCCCAGCATTTT
V gene: TRBV5-6; clone size: few; D gene: .; J gene: TRBJ2-7; CDR3 protein: CASSSRVTISYEQYF; CDR3 DNA: TGTGCCAGCAGTTCGAGGGTGACGATATCCTACGAGCAGTACTTC
V gene: TRBV19; clone size: many; D gene: .; J gene: TRBJ2-7; CDR3 protein: CASSPSPGSFYEQYF; CDR3 DNA: TGTGCCAGTAGTCCTTCCCCCGGGTCCTTCTACGAGCAGTACTTC
V gene: TRBV10-2; clone size: .; D gene: .; J gene: TRBJ1-5; CDR3 protein: CASSRSGGNQPQHF; CDR3 DNA: TGCGCCAGCAGCCGGTCAGGGGGCAATCAGCCCCAGCATTTT
V gene: TRBV15; clone size: once; D gene: .; J gene: TRBJ2-5; CDR3 protein: CAASSELGETQYF; CDR3 DNA: TGTGCCGCCAGCAGTGAGCTAGGGGAGACCCAGTACTTC
V gene: TRBV5-1; clone size: .; D gene: TRBD1; J gene: TRBJ1-2; CDR3 protein: CASSSGTDDGYTF; CDR3 DNA: TGCGCCAGCAGCTCCGGGACAGACGATGGCTACACCTTC
V gene: TRBV25-1; clone size: .; D gene: .; J gene: TRBJ2-7; CDR3 protein: CAGSTGLTSYEQYF; CDR3 DNA: TGTGCCGGCAGCACGGGACTGACCTCCTACGAGCAGTACTTC
V gene: TRBV7-8; clone size: many; D gene: .; J gene: TRBJ2-7; CDR3 protein: CASSLAGVYEQYF; CDR3 DNA: TGTGCCAGCAGCTTAGCCGGCGTCTACGAGCAGTACTTC
V gene: TRBV24-1; clone size: many; D gene: .; J gene: TRBJ1-5; CDR3 protein: CATSDHTRGSNQPQHF; CDR3 DNA: TGTGCCACCAGTGATCATACTCGAGGGTCCAATCAGCCCCAGCATTTT
V gene: TRBV2; clone size: many; D gene: .; J gene: TRBJ1-1; CDR3 protein: CASSEWQALAFF; CDR3 DNA: TGTGCCAGCAGTGAATGGCAAGCGTTAGCTTTCTTT
V gene: TRBV29-1; clone size: .; D gene: .; J gene: TRBJ2-2; CDR3 protein: CSVEISGELFF; CDR3 DNA: TGCAGCGTTGAAATCTCCGGGGAGCTGTTTTTT
V gene: TRBV10-3; clone size: .; D gene: TRBD1; J gene: TRBJ1-2; CDR3 protein: CAISRDRDDGRRGYTF; CDR3 DNA: TGTGCCATCAGCCGGGACAGGGACGACGGAAGAAGAGGCTACACCTTC
V gene: TRBV12-3/TRBV12-4; clone size: few; D gene: .; J gene: TRBJ1-1; CDR3 protein: CASERGEMNTEAFF; CDR3 DNA: TGTGCCAGCGAGCGGGGCGAAATGAACACTGAAGCTTTCTTT
V gene: TRBV7-9; clone size: many; D gene: .; J gene: TRBJ1-2; CDR3 protein: CASSLDGTHGYTF; CDR3 DNA: TGTGCCAGCAGCTTAGACGGGACTCATGGCTACACCTTC
V gene: TRBV7-9; clone size: many; D gene: .; J gene: TRBJ2-5; CDR3 protein: CASSFSGGALETQYF; CDR3 DNA: TGTGCCAGCAGCTTTAGCGGAGGGGCCTTAGAGACCCAGTACTTC
V gene: TRBV2; clone size: .; D gene: .; J gene: TRBJ1-2; CDR3 protein: CARSDRIYGYTF; CDR3 DNA: TGTGCCAGATCAGACAGGATTTATGGCTACACCTTC
V gene: TRBV7-9; clone size: few; D gene: .; J gene: TRBJ1-1; CDR3 protein: CASSFSPVYTEAFF; CDR3 DNA: TGTGCCAGCAGCTTTTCCCCGGTGTACACTGAAGCTTTCTTT
V gene: TRBV12-3/TRBV12-4; clone size: many; D gene: .; J gene: TRBJ1-1; CDR3 protein: CASSSMAGSAEAFF; CDR3 DNA: TGTGCCAGCAGTTCGATGGCGGGGAGCGCTGAAGCTTTCTTT
V gene: TRBV24-1; clone size: .; D gene: TRBD1; J gene: TRBJ2-7; CDR3 protein: CATSDPGTGSFSNEQYF; CDR3 DNA: TGTGCCACCAGTGATCCCGGGACAGGGAGTTTTTCTAACGAGCAGTACTTC
V gene: TRBV10-3; clone size: .; D gene: TRBD1; J gene: TRBJ2-7; CDR3 protein: CAILDRGKQYF; CDR3 DNA: TGTGCCATCCTAGACAGGGGGAAGCAGTACTTC